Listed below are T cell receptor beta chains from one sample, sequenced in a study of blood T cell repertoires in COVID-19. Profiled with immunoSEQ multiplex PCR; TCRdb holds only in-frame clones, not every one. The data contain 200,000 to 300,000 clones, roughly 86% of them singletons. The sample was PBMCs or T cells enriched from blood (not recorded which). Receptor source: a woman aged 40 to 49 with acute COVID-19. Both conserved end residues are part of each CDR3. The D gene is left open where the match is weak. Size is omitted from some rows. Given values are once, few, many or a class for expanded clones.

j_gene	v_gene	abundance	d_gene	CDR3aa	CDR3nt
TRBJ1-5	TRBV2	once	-	CASSAGNQPQHF	TGTGCCAGCAGTGCAGGGAATCAGCCCCAGCATTTT
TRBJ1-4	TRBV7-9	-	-	CASSLFPSHEGDEKLFF	TGTGCCAGCAGCTTATTTCCCTCGCATGAAGGGGATGAAAAACTGTTTTTT
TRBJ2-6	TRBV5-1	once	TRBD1	CASSYTGTGSSGANVLTF	TGCGCCAGCAGCTACACCGGGACAGGGTCATCTGGGGCCAACGTCCTGACTTTC
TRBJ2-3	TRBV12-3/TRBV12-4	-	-	CASSLGGATQYF	TGTGCCAGCAGTTTAGGTGGAGCTACGCAGTATTTT
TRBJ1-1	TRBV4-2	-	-	CASSQDTGTEAFF	TGTGCCAGCAGCCAAGATACGGGGACTGAAGCTTTCTTT
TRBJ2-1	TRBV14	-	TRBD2	CASSEGLAGGSYNEQFF	TGTGCCAGCAGCGAGGGACTAGCGGGAGGATCCTACAATGAGCAGTTCTTC
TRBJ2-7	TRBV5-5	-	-	CASSLGTEAAYEQYF	TGTGCCAGCAGCTTGGGGACTGAAGCCGCCTACGAGCAGTACTTC
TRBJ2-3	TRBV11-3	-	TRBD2	CASSKGLAGGPDTQYF	TGTGCCAGCAGCAAGGGACTAGCGGGAGGTCCAGATACGCAGTATTTT
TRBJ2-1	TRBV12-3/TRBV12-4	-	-	CASRDTLYNEQFF	TGTGCCAGCCGGGACACTCTATACAATGAGCAGTTCTTC
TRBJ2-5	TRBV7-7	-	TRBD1	CASSLGTGGETQYF	TGTGCTAGCAGCTTAGGGACAGGAGGTGAGACCCAGTACTTC
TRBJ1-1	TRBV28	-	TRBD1	CASNAGQGTEAFF	TGTGCCAGCAACGCGGGACAGGGCACTGAAGCTTTCTTT
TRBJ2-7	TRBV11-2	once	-	CASRELASEQYF	TGTGCCAGCAGAGAACTAGCTTCCGAGCAGTACTTC
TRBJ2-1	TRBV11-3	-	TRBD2	CASSFVSGRAEQFF	TGTGCCAGCAGCTTCGTTAGCGGGAGAGCCGAGCAGTTCTTC
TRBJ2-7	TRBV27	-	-	CASSPSPRSREQYF	TGTGCCAGCAGTCCCTCCCCCCGGTCTCGGGAGCAGTACTTC
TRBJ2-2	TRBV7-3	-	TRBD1	CASSNRGANTGELFF	TGTGCCAGCAGCAACAGGGGGGCGAACACCGGGGAGCTGTTTTTT
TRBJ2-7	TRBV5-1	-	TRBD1	CASSSTGTASYEQYF	TGCGCCAGCAGCTCAACCGGGACAGCCTCCTACGAGCAGTACTTC
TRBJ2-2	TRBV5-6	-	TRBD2	CASSLELRGRNTGELFF	TGTGCCAGCAGCTTGGAATTGCGCGGGAGGAACACCGGGGAGCTGTTTTTT
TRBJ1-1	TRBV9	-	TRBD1	CASSVGQGFERNTEAFF	TGTGCCAGCAGCGTAGGACAGGGGTTTGAGAGGAACACTGAAGCTTTCTTT
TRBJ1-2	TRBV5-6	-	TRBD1	CASSLGQGGYTF	TGTGCCAGCAGCTTAGGACAGGGAGGCTACACCTTC
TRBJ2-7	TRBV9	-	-	CASSVASGEQYF	TGTGCCAGCAGCGTAGCTTCGGGCGAGCAGTACTTC
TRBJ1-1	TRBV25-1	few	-	CASRIHLNTEAFF	TGTGCCAGCAGGATACACCTGAACACTGAAGCTTTCTTT
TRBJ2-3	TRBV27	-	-	CASRTVGTDTQYF	TGTGCCAGCAGGACAGTGGGCACAGATACGCAGTATTTT
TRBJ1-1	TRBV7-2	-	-	CASSLSGNTEAFF	TGTGCCAGCAGCCTGAGCGGGAACACTGAAGCTTTCTTT
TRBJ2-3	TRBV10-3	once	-	CAISEGDRRERDTQYF	TGTGCCATCAGTGAGGGGGACAGGCGGGAGAGAGATACGCAGTATTTT
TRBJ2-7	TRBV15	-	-	CATSRDLDSSHEQYF	TGTGCCACCAGCAGAGATCTGGACAGCAGCCACGAGCAGTACTTC
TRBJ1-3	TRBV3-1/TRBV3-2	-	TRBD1	CASSHLDRGGNTIYF	TGTGCCAGCAGCCACTTGGACAGGGGTGGAAACACCATATATTTT
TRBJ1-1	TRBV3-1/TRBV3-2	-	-	CASSHAGGNTEAFF	TGTGCCAGCAGCCATGCAGGTGGAAACACTGAAGCTTTCTTT
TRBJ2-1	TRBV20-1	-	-	CSAPLSLEQFF	TGCAGTGCTCCTTTGAGTCTTGAGCAGTTCTTC
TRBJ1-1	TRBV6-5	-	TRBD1	CASLPQGATEAFF	TGTGCCAGCTTACCTCAGGGGGCCACTGAAGCTTTCTTT
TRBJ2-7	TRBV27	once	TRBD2	CASSLLGSGRAHEQYF	TGTGCCAGCAGTTTATTGGGTAGCGGGAGGGCCCACGAGCAGTACTTC
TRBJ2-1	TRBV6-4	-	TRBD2	CASSEEGGRGNNEQFF	TGTGCCAGCAGTGAGGAAGGCGGGAGGGGAAACAATGAGCAGTTCTTC
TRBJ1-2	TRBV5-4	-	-	CASSPPQRDYGYTF	TGTGCCAGCAGCCCACCACAGAGGGACTATGGCTACACCTTC
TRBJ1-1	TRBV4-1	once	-	CASRDIRLDTEAFF	TGCGCCAGCCGGGACATACGTCTGGACACTGAAGCTTTCTTT
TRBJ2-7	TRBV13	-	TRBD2	CASSLGLAGYEQYF	TGTGCCAGCAGCCTTGGACTAGCGGGGTACGAGCAGTACTTC
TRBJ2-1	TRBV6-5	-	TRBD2	CASSYRTSESNEQFF	TGTGCCAGCAGTTACCGGACTAGCGAGAGCAATGAGCAGTTCTTC
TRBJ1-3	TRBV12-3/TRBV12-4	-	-	CASSLPAGNTIYF	TGTGCCAGCAGTTTACCAGCTGGAAACACCATATATTTT
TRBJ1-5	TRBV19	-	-	CASSTGYNQPQHF	TGTGCCAGTAGTACGGGATATAATCAGCCCCAGCATTTT
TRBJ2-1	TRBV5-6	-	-	CASNKDRLGSYNEQFF	TGTGCCAGCAACAAAGACAGACTGGGCTCCTACAATGAGCAGTTCTTC
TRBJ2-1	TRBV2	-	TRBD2	CASRQRLAGGNEQFF	TGTGCCAGCCGTCAGAGACTAGCGGGAGGCAATGAGCAGTTCTTC
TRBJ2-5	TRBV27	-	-	CASTHRETQYF	TGTGCCAGCACCCACCGGGAGACCCAGTACTTC
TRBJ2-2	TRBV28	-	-	CASSISGELFF	TGTGCCAGCAGTATCTCCGGGGAGCTGTTTTTT
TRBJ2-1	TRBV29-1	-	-	CSVRLDRNEQFF	TGCAGCGTTCGACTAGATCGTAATGAGCAGTTCTTC
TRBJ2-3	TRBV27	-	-	CASSFTSRDTDTQYF	TGTGCCAGCAGTTTTACTAGCCGTGACACAGATACGCAGTATTTT
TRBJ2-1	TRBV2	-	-	CASRRTGNEQFF	TGTGCCAGCAGACGCACAGGGAATGAGCAGTTCTTC
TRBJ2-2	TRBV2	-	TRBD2	CASSETSGRNTGELFF	TGTGCCAGCAGTGAGACTAGCGGGAGAAACACCGGGGAGCTGTTTTTT
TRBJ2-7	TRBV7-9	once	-	CASSYLWGATREQYF	TGTGCCAGCAGCTATTTGTGGGGAGCCACGCGAGAGCAGTACTTC
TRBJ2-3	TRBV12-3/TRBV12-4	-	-	CASSHRGGAQYF	TGTGCCAGCAGTCACAGGGGGGGGGCGCAGTATTTT
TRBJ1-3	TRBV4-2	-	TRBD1	CASSQDAGTGGRDTIYF	TGTGCCAGCAGCCAAGATGCGGGGACAGGGGGCAGGGACACCATATATTTT
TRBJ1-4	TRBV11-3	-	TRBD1	CASSLGGTGNEKLFF	TGTGCCAGCAGCTTAGGAGGGACAGGGAATGAAAAACTGTTTTTT
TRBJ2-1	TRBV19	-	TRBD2	CASSLRAGASNEQFF	TGTGCCAGTAGCCTACGGGCGGGAGCGAGCAATGAGCAGTTCTTC
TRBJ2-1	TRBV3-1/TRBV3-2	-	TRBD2	CASSQGLAGPYNEQFF	TGTGCCAGCAGCCAAGGACTAGCGGGACCCTACAATGAGCAGTTCTTC